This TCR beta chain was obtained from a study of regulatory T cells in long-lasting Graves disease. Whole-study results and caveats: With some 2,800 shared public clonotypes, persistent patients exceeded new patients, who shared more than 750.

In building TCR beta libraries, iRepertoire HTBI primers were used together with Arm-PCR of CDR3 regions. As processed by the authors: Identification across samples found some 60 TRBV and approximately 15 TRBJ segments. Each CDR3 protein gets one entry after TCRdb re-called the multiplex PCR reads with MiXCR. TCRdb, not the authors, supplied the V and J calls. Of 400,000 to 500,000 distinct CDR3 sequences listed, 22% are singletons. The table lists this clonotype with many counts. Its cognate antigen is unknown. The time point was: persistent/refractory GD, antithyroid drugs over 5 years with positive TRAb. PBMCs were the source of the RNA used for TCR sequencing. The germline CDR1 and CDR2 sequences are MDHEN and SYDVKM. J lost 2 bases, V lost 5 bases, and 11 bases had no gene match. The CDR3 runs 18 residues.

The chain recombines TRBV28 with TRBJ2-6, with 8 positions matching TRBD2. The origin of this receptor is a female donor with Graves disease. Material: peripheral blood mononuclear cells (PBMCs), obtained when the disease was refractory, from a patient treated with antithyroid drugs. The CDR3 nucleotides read TGTGCCAGCAGTGTCGAAGCGGGGGACCCAACTGGGGCCAACGTCCTGACTTTC. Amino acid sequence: CASSVEAGDPTGANVLTF.